This section outlines one T cell receptor beta chain sequence together with its context. Sequencing was performed with immunoSEQ multiplex PCR; in TCRdb, only in-frame clones are kept and a portion is missing. This repertoire shows over 80,000 clones, about nine tenths found once; its top ten account for more than 15%. The sample is drawn from a study of control samples from healthy donors and cancer patients. Looked up from germline, CDR1 is MNHEY and CDR2 is SVGAGI. CDR3 size: 13 residues. Losses at the gene ends were 5 bases for V and 9 bases for J; bases not matched to a gene: 8. Sequencing was carried out using blood. This rearrangement joins TRBV6-5 to TRBJ1-1; 8 nucleotides line up with TRBD1. The source of this sequence is a man aged 30-40 years in good health. In nucleotides, the CDR3 is TGTGCCAGCAGTCAGGACAGGGAACTCCAAGCTTTCTTT. Its protein product is CASSQDRELQAFF.